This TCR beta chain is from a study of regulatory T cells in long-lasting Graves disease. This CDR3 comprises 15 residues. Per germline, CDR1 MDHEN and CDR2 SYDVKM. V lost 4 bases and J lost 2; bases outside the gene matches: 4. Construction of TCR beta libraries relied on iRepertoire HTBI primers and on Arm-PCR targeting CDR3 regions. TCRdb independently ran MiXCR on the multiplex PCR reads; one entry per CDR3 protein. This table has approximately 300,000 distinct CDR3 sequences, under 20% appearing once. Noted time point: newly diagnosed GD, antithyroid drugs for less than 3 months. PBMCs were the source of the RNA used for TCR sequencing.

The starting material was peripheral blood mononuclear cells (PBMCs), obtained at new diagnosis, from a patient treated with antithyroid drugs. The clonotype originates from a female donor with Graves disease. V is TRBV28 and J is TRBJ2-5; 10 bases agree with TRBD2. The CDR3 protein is CASSSLAGEQETQYF. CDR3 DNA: TGTGCCAGCAGTTCGCTAGCGGGAGAGCAAGAGACCCAGTACTTC.